This T cell receptor (beta chain) was sequenced during a study of regulatory T cells in long-lasting Graves disease. This clonotype was observed at least ten times. V was pared by 1 base and J by 3 bases, with 4 bases between. The CDR3 is 12 residues long. Germline V gene lookup returns CDR1 MDHEN and CDR2 SYDVKM. Construction of the TCR beta libraries employed iRepertoire HTBI primers in conjunction with Arm-PCR of CDR3 regions. In TCRdb, the multiplex PCR reads were re-called with MiXCR into one record per CDR3 protein. The profile covers a few hundred thousand distinct CDR3 sequences, with 15% to 20% appearing a single time and over 20% taken by the ten largest. As for time point: newly diagnosed GD, antithyroid drugs for less than 3 months. Making the TCR library involved RNA that had been extracted from PBMCs. Separately, the same data were catalogued under a study of T cells in Graves' hyperthyroidism and ophthalmopathy.

This clonotype was sampled from a woman under 30 with Graves disease. V usage is TRBV28 and J usage is TRBJ2-7; D call uncertain. Sequencing was performed on peripheral blood mononuclear cells (PBMCs), taken at new diagnosis, from a patient treated with antithyroid drugs. The CDR3 reads CASSLSGYEQYF. Written as DNA, the CDR3 is TGTGCCAGCAGTTTATCAGGCTACGAGCAGTACTTC.